This T cell receptor beta chain was sequenced during a study of T-cell memory formation after mild COVID-19. Overall study: The TCR clusters were mostly specific to one donor.

To note about this clonotype: The antigen is undetermined.

Barcoded TCR alpha and TCR beta cDNA libraries with UMIs came from 5'RACE using constant-segment primers. MiXCR, run by TCRdb on the 5' RACE reads, gives a single entry per CDR3 protein. The sample lists roughly 110,000 distinct CDR3 sequences; about 18% were seen once. The CDR3 runs 17 residues. V lost 5 bases and J 0 bases, leaving 17 bases between the germline ends. Germline CDR1 ENHRY, CDR2 SYGVKD. Study-level results: The study found balanced CD4/CD8 in clones contracting day 15 to 85 and a CD4+ lean in later expanders. Pre-infection memory held some responding clones, suggesting pre-existing cross-reactive T cells responded.

Sequencing was carried out using PBMCs or a T cell subset sorted from them (not recorded which). The gene calls are TRBV10-3 and TRBJ2-1; TRBD1 might be the D (5 bases). This sequence originates from an adult woman who had mild COVID-19 (a few samples of this study predate the infection). Cell type and time point are not known. The CDR3 loop is CAISPGQEISSYNEQFF. The CDR3 DNA sequence: TGTGCCATCAGTCCAGGGCAGGAGATTAGCTCCTACAATGAGCAGTTCTTC.